Sequencing of this T cell receptor beta chain was carried out in a study of control samples from healthy donors and cancer patients. Clones were read by immunoSEQ multiplex PCR, and TCRdb kept only the in-frame ones, dropping some. The sample includes more than 95,000 clones, 88% seen only once; the top ten take roughly 2.5%. CDR3 size: 14 residues. In germline, CDR1 is SGDLS, CDR2 YYNGEE. The germline V and J ends were trimmed by 4 bases and 4 bases, with 12 bases remaining between them. The sample taken for sequencing was blood. This sequence was found in a woman aged 70-85 years in good health. This chain joins TRBV9 and TRBJ1-3; D might be TRBD1 (6 bases). CDR3 region: CASSLGTTGNTIYF. The CDR3 DNA follows: TGTGCCAGCAGCTTAGGGACAACCGGAAACACCATATATTTT.